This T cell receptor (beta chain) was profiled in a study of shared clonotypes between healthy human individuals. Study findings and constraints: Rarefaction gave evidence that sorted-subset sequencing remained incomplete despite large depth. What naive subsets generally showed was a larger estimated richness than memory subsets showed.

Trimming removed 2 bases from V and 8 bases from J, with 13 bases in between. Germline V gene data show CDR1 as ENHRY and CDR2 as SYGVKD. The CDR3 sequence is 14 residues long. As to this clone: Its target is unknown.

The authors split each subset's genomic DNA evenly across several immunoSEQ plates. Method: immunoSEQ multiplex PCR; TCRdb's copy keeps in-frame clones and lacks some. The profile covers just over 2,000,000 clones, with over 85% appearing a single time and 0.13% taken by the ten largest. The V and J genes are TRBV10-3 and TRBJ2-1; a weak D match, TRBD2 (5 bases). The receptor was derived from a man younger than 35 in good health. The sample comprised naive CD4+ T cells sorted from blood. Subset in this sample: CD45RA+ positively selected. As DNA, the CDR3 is TGTGCCATCAGTGAGGGAGTAACAGCGGATGAGCAGTTCTTC. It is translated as CAISEGVTADEQFF.